These 20 T cell receptor beta chains were sequenced from one sample in a study of cytomegalovirus exposure and HLA in healthy donors. PCR amplification relied on 60 Vbeta primers (plus 13 Jbeta primers). The method was immunoSEQ multiplex PCR; TCRdb's version includes in-frame clones alone and lacks a portion of them. Of around 230,000 clones in the sample, more than 75% were seen once. Sequencing was carried out using PBMCs. The receptor source for this set is a girl aged 2-10 years in good health and CMV-seronegative.

V gene TRBV4-1 combines with J gene TRBJ1-2, with D maybe TRBD1 (6 bases). V gave up 3 bases and J gave up 5 bases, with 13 bases separating them. This CDR3 contains 14 residues. In germline, CDR1 is MGHRA, CDR2 YSYEKL. The CDR3 nucleotides read TGCGCCAGCAGCCAGGCGGGGGGGCCTTATGGCTACACCTTC. Translating gives CASSQAGGPYGYTF.

The CDR3 loop reads CASSLLANTEAFF. The CDR3 DNA sequence: TGCGCCAGCAGCTTGTTGGCGAACACTGAAGCTTTCTTT. The chain recombines TRBV5-1 with TRBJ1-1; no clear D. Germline values: CDR1 SGHRS, CDR2 YFSETQ. Deletions cut 1 base from V and 1 base from J, with 5 bases between. The CDR3 spans 13 residues.

V usage is TRBV14 and J usage is TRBJ1-2; D not resolved. V shed 3 bases and J shed 4 bases, with 6 bases lying between them. This CDR3 has 12 residues. Germline-derived CDR1 and CDR2 are SGHDN and FVKESK. The CDR3 reads CASSQDFYGYTF. CDR3 bases: TGTGCCAGCAGCCAGGACTTCTATGGCTACACCTTC.

For this clone: Here the CDR3 omits its conserved ending phenylalanine or tryptophan, so a read error is the likely source. V usage is TRBV19 and J usage is TRBJ1-2; 9 bases line up with TRBD1. The junction had 2 bases not matched to a gene; V was cut back by 7 bases and J by 2 bases. Germline V gene lookup returns CDR1 LNHDA and CDR2 SQIVND (reference sequence). The CDR3 spans 13 residues. CDR3: CASNGQGNYGYTL. The CDR3, as DNA: TGTGCCAGTAATGGACAGGGGAACTATGGCTACACCCTC.

The chain is built from TRBV4-1 and TRBJ2-1, with 7 bases aligning to TRBD2. Germline V gene lookup returns CDR1 MGHRA and CDR2 YSYEKL. The CDR3 consists of 13 residues. Unmatched junction bases numbered 11, after V lost 4 bases and J lost 14 bases. In nucleotides, the CDR3 is TGCGCCAGCAGCCTTCTGGGAGCGGGGACGAAGTTCTTC. It encodes CASSLLGAGTKFF.

The chain links TRBV19 to TRBJ2-5; D may be TRBD1 (5 bases). Germline V CDR1 and CDR2: LNHDA, SQIVND (reference sequence). This CDR3 is 13 amino acids long. V was clipped by 7 bases and J by 4 bases, with 13 bases between them. This chain's CDR3 is CASNRQQGETQYF. The CDR3 nucleotides read TGTGCCAGTAACAGACAGCAGGGAGAGACCCAGTACTTC.

The V call is TRBV5-1, the J call TRBJ2-1; 7 positions agree with TRBD2. Germline-derived CDR1 and CDR2 are SGHRS and YFSETQ. V dropped 0 bases and J dropped 9; count of bases not matched to a gene: 6. This CDR3 has 14 residues. CDR3 loop: CASSLGGRATEQFF. In nucleotides, the CDR3 is TGCGCCAGCAGCTTGGGAGGGAGGGCTACTGAGCAGTTCTTC.

This chain connects TRBV2 to TRBJ1-5, with TRBD1 matching over 7 bases. Germline CDR1 is SNHLY and CDR2 is FYNNEI. The CDR3 sequence is 15 residues long. V trimming: 7 bases; J trimming: 0 bases; junction bases outside the gene matches: 6. In nucleotides, the CDR3 is TGTGCCAGCAATGGACAGGCGCTTAGCAATCAGCCCCAGCATTTT. Translated: CASNGQALSNQPQHF.

This clone was detected only a few times. The CDR3 region is CASSLYTTSGGNEQFF. CDR3 in DNA: TGTGCCAGCAGCTTATATACCACTAGCGGGGGCAATGAGCAGTTCTTC. The chain couples TRBV7-9 to TRBJ2-1, with 11 positions matching TRBD2. CDR3 length: 16 amino acids. The germline V gene encodes CDR1 SEHNR and CDR2 FQNEAQ (reference sequence). V shed 2 bases and J 6 bases; nucleotides not matched to a gene: 6.

The genes are TRBV7-9 and TRBJ1-3; 7 bases are shared with TRBD1. This CDR3 region has 15 residues. Per the germline V gene, CDR1 is SEHNR and CDR2 is FQNEAQ (reference sequence). Trimming cost V 6 bases and J 2 bases; bases outside gene matches: 7. The chain's CDR3 is CASSPTGVPGNTIYF. In DNA, the CDR3 is TGTGCCAGCAGTCCTACAGGGGTCCCTGGAAACACCATATATTTT.

The DNA for the CDR3 is TGCGCCAGCAGTGAGTCAGCGAGCGGGAGACTCGCCGGGGAGCTGTTTTTT. As protein: CASSESASGRLAGELFF. The rearrangement links TRBV10-1 to TRBJ2-2; 8 nucleotides align to TRBD2. V was clipped by 0 bases and J by 6 bases; unmatched bases: 9. The germline gives CDR1 WNHNN, CDR2 SYGVQD (reference sequence). CDR3 length: 17 amino acids.

This clone was counted once. Written as DNA, the CDR3 is TGTGCCAGCAGGTGGAGGGGGGGACTCTACAATGAGCAGTTCTTC. This encodes CASRWRGGLYNEQFF. This chain joins TRBV2 and TRBJ2-1, with D perhaps matching TRBD2 (7 bases). V lost 6 bases and J 3 bases, leaving 15 bases between the germline ends. This CDR3 is built from 15 residues. Germline V lookup: CDR1 SNHLY, CDR2 FYNNEI.

CDR3 protein: CASSKGQTSYEQYF. Here the CDR3 DNA reads TGCGCCAGCAGTAAGGGACAGACCTCCTACGAGCAGTACTTC. The chain combines TRBV10-1 with TRBJ2-7, with 7 nucleotides matching TRBD1. The trim removed 5 bases at V and 0 bases at J, leaving 4 bases unmatched. The length of the CDR3 is 14 residues. CDR1 and CDR2 (germline): WNHNN, SYGVQD (reference sequence).

The chain employs TRBV7-9 and TRBJ1-5, with TRBD1 as a possible D gene (5 bases). Trimming pared 3 bases from V and 5 bases from J, leaving 14 bases between. CDR3 length: 15 amino acids. Germline assignment: CDR1 SEHNR and CDR2 FQNEAQ (reference sequence). The CDR3 protein is CASSLSPPQDQPQHF. The DNA of the CDR3 is TGTGCCAGCAGCTTGAGTCCCCCACAGGATCAGCCCCAGCATTTT.

This chain joins TRBV29-1 and TRBJ1-2; 7 positions match TRBD1. The J segment lost 2 bases and the V segment lost 7 bases, leaving 13 bases of the junction unmatched. In germline, CDR1 is SQVTM, CDR2 ANQGSEA. The CDR3 covers 15 residues. The CDR3 spells CSAPRPGQPNYGYTF. DNA of the CDR3: TGCAGCGCCCCCCGGCCGGGACAGCCGAACTATGGCTACACCTTC. Drawing the rest from reference TRBV29-1 and TRBJ1-2, the complete variable domain is SAVISQKPSRDICQRGTSLTIQCQVDSQVTMMFWYRQQPGQSLTLIATANQGSEATYESGFVIDKFPISRPNLTFSTLTVSNMSPEDSSIYLCSAPRPGQPNYGYTFGSGTRLTVV.

The V call is TRBV7-9, the J call TRBJ2-6, with D possibly matching TRBD2 (5 bases). This CDR3 is built from 15 residues. With 3 bases removed from V and 0 bases from J, the gap between germline ends came to 6 bases. Per germline, CDR1 SEHNR and CDR2 FQNEAQ (reference sequence). The CDR3 spells CASSLRASGANVLTF. The CDR3 DNA sequence: TGTGCCAGCAGCTTGAGGGCCTCTGGGGCCAACGTCCTGACTTTC.

The genes are TRBV18 and TRBJ1-6, with unresolved D. CDR3 length: 14 residues. Germline loops: CDR1 KGHSH, CDR2 LQKENI. The ends were cut back, 6 bases at V and 3 bases at J, with 9 bases in the middle. CDR3 DNA: TGTGCCAGCTCCCCGCAGGTCTATAATTCACCCCTCCACTTT. Encoded protein: CASSPQVYNSPLHF. Using reference TRBV18 and TRBJ1-6 for the parts outside the CDR3, the full variable domain is NAGVMQNPRHLVRRRGQEARLRCSPMKGHSHVYWYRQLPEEGLKFMVYLQKENIIDESGMPKERFSAEFPKEGPSILRIQQVVRGDSAAYFCASSPQVYNSPLHFGNGTRLTVT.

The chain carries TRBV20-1 and TRBJ2-5; TRBD1 matches 9 bases. The ends lost 6 bases at V and 7 bases at J; junction bases unmatched: 3. Germline CDR1 DFQATT, CDR2 SNEGSKA (reference sequence). The CDR3 runs to 11 residues. Here the CDR3 DNA reads TGCAGTGCCCCGACAGGGGGGACCCAGTACTTC. Translated, it gives CSAPTGGTQYF.

The chain is built from TRBV5-1 and TRBJ2-7; 13 bases match TRBD2. The CDR3 is 17 amino acids. CDR1 is SGHRS, CDR2 YFSETQ, per germline. V trimming: 1 base; J trimming: 2 bases; junction bases outside the gene matches: 6. CDR3 in amino acids: CASSLWPGTSGTYEQYF. The CDR3, as DNA: TGCGCCAGCAGCTTGTGGCCCGGGACTAGCGGGACCTACGAGCAGTACTTC.

The chain recombines TRBV2 with TRBJ1-1, with 7 bases lining up with TRBD1. V lost 6 bases and J lost 7; bases outside the gene matches: 5. The CDR3 sequence is 12 residues long. In germline, CDR1 is SNHLY, CDR2 FYNNEI. In DNA, the CDR3 is TGTGCCAGCAGCGTACAGGGGCGTGAAGCTTTCTTT. Protein product: CASSVQGREAFF.